What follows are 26 T cell receptor beta chains derived from one specimen sequenced in a study of shared clonotypes between healthy human individuals. TCRdb's copy holds only in-frame clones and misses some; the assay was immunoSEQ multiplex PCR. The data show approximately 2.4 million clones, approximately 94% seen once. The sample was naive CD4+ T cells sorted from blood. Subset in this sample: CD45RA+ positively selected. Receptors originate from a man aged 18 to 30 in good health.

The chain uses TRBV2 and TRBJ2-7; tentative D call: TRBD2 (6 bases). V lost 7 bases and J 3 bases, leaving 10 bases between the germline ends. The CDR3 is 12 amino acids. Germline CDR1 and CDR2: SNHLY and FYNNEI. CDR3 region: CASTEEGYEQYF. The CDR3 nucleotides read TGTGCCAGCACCGAGGAGGGCTACGAGCAGTACTTC.

Here the CDR3 reads CASSAAGAGTQYF. Here the CDR3 DNA reads TGTGCCAGCAGCGCTGCGGGAGCCGGTACGCAGTATTTT. The chain links TRBV9 to TRBJ2-3, with 7 bases that match TRBD2. Germline trimming cut 3 bases from V and 8 bases from J; bases unmatched to any gene: 6. The length of the CDR3 is 13 residues. Per germline, CDR1 SGDLS and CDR2 YYNGEE.

J is TRBJ2-3 and V is TRBV4-2; 9 nucleotides agree with TRBD2. Germline V lookup: CDR1 LGHNA, CDR2 YNFKEQ. The CDR3 runs to 17 residues. V gave up 1 base and J gave up 4 bases; unmatched junction bases: 9. DNA for the CDR3: TGTGCCAGCAGCCAAGTGGGTAGCGGGGGAGCCGCAGATACGCAGTATTTT. This gives the protein CASSQVGSGGAADTQYF.

Remarks on this clone: This same CDR3 is encoded by further DNA sequences in the sample. The chain links TRBV7-3 to TRBJ2-2, with a tentative D call TRBD1 (5 bases). This CDR3 contains 14 residues. CDR1 is SGHTA and CDR2 is FQGTGA in the germline V gene. V lost 5 bases to trimming and J lost 1 base, with 8 bases between them. The CDR3 is CASSPDRNTGELFF. The CDR3 DNA follows: TGTGCCAGCAGCCCCGACAGGAACACCGGGGAGCTGTTTTTT.

This clone was observed a single time. The chain joins TRBV28 to TRBJ1-5; D unclear. Germline V gives CDR1 MDHEN, CDR2 SYDVKM. This CDR3 is built from 14 residues. The V gene lost 6 bases and the J gene lost 0 bases, with 9 bases spanning the gap. The CDR3 here is CASRPFVSNQPQHF. The CDR3 DNA follows: TGTGCCAGCAGGCCCTTTGTTAGCAATCAGCCCCAGCATTTT.

The rearrangement links TRBV2 to TRBJ2-2, with D perhaps TRBD1 (5 bases). Trimming shortened V by 4 bases and J by 10 bases, and 13 bases separated the two germline ends. This CDR3 is built from 13 residues. Germline V CDR1 and CDR2: SNHLY, FYNNEI. The CDR3 DNA reads TGTGCCAGCAGTGTCGCCAGGGCGGCGGAGCTGTTTTTT. Translated, it gives CASSVARAAELFF.

This chain uses TRBV19 with TRBJ1-2; weak D call: TRBD1 (5 bases). The CDR3 consists of 14 residues. CDR1 is LNHDA, CDR2 SQIVND, per germline (reference sequence). The V and J ends lost 3 bases and 4 bases respectively, with 12 bases between them. In DNA, the CDR3 is TGTGCCAGTAGTATGGGCCCGGACATCTATGGCTACACCTTC. This encodes CASSMGPDIYGYTF.

This clone came up once. The chain employs TRBV7-8 and TRBJ2-2; 9 bases are a match to TRBD2. The V gene's germline CDR1 is SGHVS and CDR2 FQNEAQ. J lost 2 bases, V lost 3 bases, and 1 base had no gene match. This CDR3 has 15 residues. The CDR3 coding sequence is TGTGCCAGCAGCTTGCGGGAGGGCAACACCGGGGAGCTGTTTTTT. This translates into CASSLREGNTGELFF.

The CDR3 sequence: CASTFDSSNQPQHF. The DNA for the CDR3 is TGTGCCAGCACCTTTGACAGTAGCAATCAGCCCCAGCATTTT. This rearrangement joins TRBV28 to TRBJ1-5; TRBD1 is a possible D gene (5 bases). The V gene's germline CDR1 is MDHEN and CDR2 SYDVKM. The V end lost 7 bases, the J end lost 0 bases, and 10 bases lay between the germline ends. The CDR3 totals 14 residues.

Notes on this clone: This specimen includes other DNA sequences encoding the same CDR3. The chain has TRBV5-1 and TRBJ2-5; D unresolved. Germline V gives CDR1 SGHRS, CDR2 YFSETQ. Trimming shortened V by 0 bases and J by 2 bases, and 8 bases separated the two germline ends. The CDR3 contains 14 residues. The CDR3 sequence: CASSLGTKQETQYF. The CDR3 nucleotides are TGCGCCAGCAGCTTGGGGACGAAACAAGAGACCCAGTACTTC.

The J gene is TRBJ1-4, the V gene TRBV4-1; D is unresolved. This CDR3 spans 18 amino acids. Germline CDR1 is MGHRA and CDR2 is YSYEKL. V lost 3 bases and J lost 0, with 17 bases in between. CDR3 bases: TGCGCCAGCAGCCACCCGAGGGTGAAGAGGGCAACTAATGAAAAACTGTTTTTT. Its translation is CASSHPRVKRATNEKLFF.

The rearrangement uses TRBV29-1 and TRBJ2-1; 11 bases fit TRBD2. The CDR3 contains 13 residues. Germline V lookup: CDR1 SQVTM, CDR2 ANQGSEA. V lost 6 bases to trimming and J lost 10 bases; unmatched junction nucleotides: 8. The CDR3 DNA is TGCAGCGTGGTAGCGGGGGGGATTAGGGAGCAGTTCTTC. As protein: CSVVAGGIREQFF.

The gene calls are TRBV9 and TRBJ2-5; D unclear. The CDR3 is 14 amino acids. Germline CDR1 and CDR2: SGDLS and YYNGEE. V was cut by 0 bases and J by 5 bases, with 11 bases left in between. This CDR3 is CASSVGSGVETQYF. CDR3 DNA: TGTGCCAGCAGCGTAGGTAGTGGGGTGGAGACCCAGTACTTC.

The genes are TRBV28 and TRBJ2-7; D call uncertain. Per germline, CDR1 MDHEN and CDR2 SYDVKM. The CDR3 sequence is 14 residues long. Trimming left V 6 bases short and J 2 bases short, with 14 bases between. CDR3 amino acids: CASSSTRGPYEQYF. The CDR3 bases are TGTGCCAGCAGCTCCACCCGAGGACCCTACGAGCAGTACTTC.

The genes are TRBV19 and TRBJ1-5; 10 bases line up with TRBD1. The CDR3 has 15 residues. Germline V gene lookup returns CDR1 LNHDA and CDR2 SQIVND (reference sequence). V gave up 4 bases and J gave up 5 bases; unmatched junction bases: 5. CDR3 amino acids: CASSTRTGGDQPQHF. As DNA, the CDR3 is TGTGCCAGTAGTACCAGGACAGGGGGGGATCAGCCCCAGCATTTT.

The V and J genes are TRBV18 and TRBJ1-1; 7 bases agree with TRBD1. The CDR3 has 14 amino acids. After removal of 5 bases from V and 4 bases from J, the junction contained 7 bases not matched to a gene. Germline assignment: CDR1 KGHSH and CDR2 LQKENI. CDR3 in DNA: TGTGCCAGCTCAAGCCTCGACAGGGTCACTGAAGCTTTCTTT. This encodes CASSSLDRVTEAFF. The complete variable domain, with remaining parts taken from reference TRBV18 and TRBJ1-1, reads NAGVMQNPRHLVRRRGQEARLRCSPMKGHSHVYWYRQLPEEGLKFMVYLQKENIIDESGMPKERFSAEFPKEGPSILRIQQVVRGDSAAYFCASSSLDRVTEAFFGQGTRLTVV.

This clone was seen more than once but under ten times. The V and J genes are TRBV4-1 and TRBJ1-5, with D hard to call. Deletions cut 4 bases from V and 3 bases from J, with 16 bases between. Germline loops: CDR1 MGHRA, CDR2 YSYEKL. The CDR3 contains 16 residues. CDR3 sequence reads: CASSPTWGGPNQPQHF. The DNA of the CDR3 is TGCGCCAGCAGCCCTACCTGGGGAGGACCCAATCAGCCCCAGCATTTT.

The rearrangement joins TRBV6-1 to TRBJ1-4; TRBD1 aligns across 8 bases. This CDR3 region has 13 residues. V lost 6 bases and J lost 8; bases outside the gene matches: 5. Germline V CDR1 and CDR2: MNHNS, SASEGT. The CDR3 DNA is TGTGCCAGCAGGGACAGGGCTTGGGAAAAACTGTTTTTT. This translates into CASRDRAWEKLFF.

The CDR3 sequence: CAILGGQGAYEQYF. In DNA, the CDR3 is TGTGCCATCCTGGGGGGACAGGGGGCCTACGAGCAGTACTTC. The V gene is TRBV10-3, the J gene TRBJ2-7, with 11 bases fitting TRBD1. With V trimmed by 8 bases and J by 2 bases, 5 bases remained unmatched. Germline V lookup: CDR1 ENHRY, CDR2 SYGVKD. The CDR3 has 14 amino acids.

The rearrangement links TRBV9 to TRBJ2-2, with 13 nucleotides matching TRBD2. Germline-derived CDR1 and CDR2 are SGDLS and YYNGEE. The CDR3 is 16 residues long. The junction had 6 bases not matched to a gene; V was cut back by 4 bases and J by 6 bases. CDR3 bases: TGTGCCAGCAGCCCCAGGACTAGCGGGAGTGCCGGGGAGCTGTTTTTT. Protein: CASSPRTSGSAGELFF.

The rearrangement uses TRBV2 and TRBJ1-4, with D possibly TRBD1 on 5 matching bases. The germline V and J ends were trimmed by 7 bases and 8 bases, with 14 bases remaining between them. CDR1 is SNHLY, CDR2 FYNNEI, per germline. The CDR3 sequence is 13 residues long. The CDR3 DNA reads as TGTGCCAGCACCCAATTTCAGGGCGAAAAACTGTTTTTT. It specifies CASTQFQGEKLFF.

Of note for this clone: Other DNA sequences in the sample encode the same CDR3. The rearrangement links TRBV4-1 to TRBJ2-7; no reliable D call. V lost 1 base to trimming and J lost 4 bases, with 8 bases between them. Germline assignment: CDR1 MGHRA and CDR2 YSYEKL. The CDR3 is 13 amino acids. Here the CDR3 reads CASSQGPGYEQYF. As DNA, the CDR3 is TGCGCCAGCAGCCAAGGCCCTGGGTACGAGCAGTACTTC.

The CDR3 nucleotides are TGTGCCATCAGTGAGTCGTCAGGGACCCCCGGGGAGCTGTTTTTT. Protein sequence: CAISESSGTPGELFF. The chain employs TRBV10-3 and TRBJ2-2; either TRBD1 or TRBD2 may supply D (5 bases each). The CDR3 sequence is 15 residues long. The germline CDR1 and CDR2 sequences are ENHRY and SYGVKD. Trimming shortened V by 0 bases and J by 6 bases, and 11 bases separated the two germline ends.

Remarks on this clone: Distinct nucleotide sequences in the sample also encode this CDR3. V usage is TRBV11-2 and J usage is TRBJ2-2, with unresolved D. The CDR3 runs 13 residues. V gave up 1 base and J gave up 4 bases, with 4 bases separating them. Germline values: CDR1 SGHAT, CDR2 FQNNGV. In nucleotides, the CDR3 is TGTGCCAGCAGCTTAGGGGGCACCGGGGAGCTGTTTTTT. Amino acid sequence: CASSLGGTGELFF.

This chain joins TRBV2 and TRBJ2-2; D not certain. CDR1 is SNHLY and CDR2 is FYNNEI in the germline V gene. V was clipped by 6 bases and J by 2 bases, with 10 bases between them. CDR3 length: 14 amino acids. The CDR3 reads CASRASRNTGELFF. The CDR3 bases are TGTGCCAGCAGAGCGTCTAGAAACACCGGGGAGCTGTTTTTT.

The gene calls are TRBV18 and TRBJ1-5; perhaps TRBD1 as D (6 bases). CDR3 length: 16 residues. Trimming removed 6 bases from V and 4 bases from J, with 19 bases in between. Germline V lookup: CDR1 KGHSH, CDR2 LQKENI. In DNA form, the CDR3 reads TGTGCCAGCTCTTCTTTAAAGGGGGGGAGAAATCAGCCCCAGCATTTT. It yields the protein CASSSLKGGRNQPQHF.